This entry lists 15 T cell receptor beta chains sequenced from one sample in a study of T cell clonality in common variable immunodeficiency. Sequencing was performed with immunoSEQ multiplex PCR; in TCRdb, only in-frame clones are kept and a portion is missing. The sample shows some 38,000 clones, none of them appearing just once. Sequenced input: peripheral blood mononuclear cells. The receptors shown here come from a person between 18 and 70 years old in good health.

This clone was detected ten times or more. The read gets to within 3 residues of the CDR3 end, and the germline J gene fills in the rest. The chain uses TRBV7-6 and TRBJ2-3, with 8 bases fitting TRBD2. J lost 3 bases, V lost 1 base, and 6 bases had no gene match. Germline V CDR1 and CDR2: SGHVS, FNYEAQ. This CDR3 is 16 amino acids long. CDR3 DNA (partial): TGTGCCAGCAGCTTAGGGAGCGGGAGATTGACAGATACG. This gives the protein CASSLGSGRLTDT. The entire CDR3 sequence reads CASSLGSGRLTDTQYF. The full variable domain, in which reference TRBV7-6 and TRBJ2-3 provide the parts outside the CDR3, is GAGVSQSPRYKVTKRGQDVALRCDPISGHVSLYWYRQALGQGPEFLTYFNYEAQQDKSGLPNDRFSAERPEGSISTLTIQRTEQRDSAMYRCASSLGSGRLTDTQYFGPGTRLTVL.

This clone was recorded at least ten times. The CDR3 is CASSLGRANTGELFF. The sequenced CDR3 bases are TGTGCCAGCAGTTTAGGGCGGGCGAACACCGGGGAG. This chain joins TRBV27 and TRBJ2-2, with D possibly being TRBD2 (5 bases). The CDR3 end falls 3 residues outside the read, so it is completed with the germline J gene. Looked up from germline, CDR1 is MNHEY and CDR2 is SMNVEV (reference sequence). This CDR3 has 15 residues. V lost 2 bases to trimming and J lost 0 bases, with 7 bases between them.

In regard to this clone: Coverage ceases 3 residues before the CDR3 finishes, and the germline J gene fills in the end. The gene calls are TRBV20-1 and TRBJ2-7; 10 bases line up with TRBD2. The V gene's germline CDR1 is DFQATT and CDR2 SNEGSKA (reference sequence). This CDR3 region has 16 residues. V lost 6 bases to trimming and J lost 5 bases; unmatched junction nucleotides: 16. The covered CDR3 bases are TGCAGTGCCCCTCCGGAGGTGCTAGCGGGGGTCCACGAG. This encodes CSAPPEVLAGVHE. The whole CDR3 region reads CSAPPEVLAGVHEQYF.

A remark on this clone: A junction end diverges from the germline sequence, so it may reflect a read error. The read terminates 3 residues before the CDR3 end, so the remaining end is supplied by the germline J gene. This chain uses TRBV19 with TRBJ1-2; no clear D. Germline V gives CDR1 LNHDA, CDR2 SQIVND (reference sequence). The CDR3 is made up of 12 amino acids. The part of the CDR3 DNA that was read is TGTGCCAGTAGTACGTCATCCTATGAC. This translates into CASSTSSYD. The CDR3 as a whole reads CASSTSSYDYTF.

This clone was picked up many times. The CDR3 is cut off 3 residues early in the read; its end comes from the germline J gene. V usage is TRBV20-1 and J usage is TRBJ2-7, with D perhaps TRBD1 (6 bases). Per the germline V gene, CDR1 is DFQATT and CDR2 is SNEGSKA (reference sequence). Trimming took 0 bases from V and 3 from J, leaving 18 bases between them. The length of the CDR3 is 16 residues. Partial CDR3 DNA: TGCAGTGCTAGAGATATGTGGACAGTCCTCGTCTACGAG. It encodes CSARDMWTVLVYE. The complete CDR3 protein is CSARDMWTVLVYEQYF.

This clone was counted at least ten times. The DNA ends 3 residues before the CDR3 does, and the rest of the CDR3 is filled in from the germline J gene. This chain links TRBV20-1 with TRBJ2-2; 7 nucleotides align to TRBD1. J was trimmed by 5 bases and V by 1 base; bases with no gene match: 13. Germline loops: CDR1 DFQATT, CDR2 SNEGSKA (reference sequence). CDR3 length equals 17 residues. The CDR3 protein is CSARVPSQGVWTGELFF. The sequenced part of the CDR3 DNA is TGCAGTGCTAGAGTACCTAGCCAGGGGGTGTGGACCGGGGAG.

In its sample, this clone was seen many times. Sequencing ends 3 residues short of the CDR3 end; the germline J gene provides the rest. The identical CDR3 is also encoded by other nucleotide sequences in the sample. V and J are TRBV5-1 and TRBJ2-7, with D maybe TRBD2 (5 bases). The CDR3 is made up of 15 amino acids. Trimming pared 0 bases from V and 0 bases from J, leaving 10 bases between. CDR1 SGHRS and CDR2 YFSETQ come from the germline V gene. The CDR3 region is CASSLDSGSSYEQYF. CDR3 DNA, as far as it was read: TGCGCCAGCAGCTTGGACAGCGGAAGCTCCTACGAG. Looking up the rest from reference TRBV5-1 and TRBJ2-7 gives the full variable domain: KAGVTQTPRYLIKTRGQQVTLSCSPISGHRSVSWYQQTPGQGLQFLFEYFSETQRNKGNFPGRFSGRQFSNSRSEMNVSTLELGDSALYLCASSLDSGSSYEQYFGPGTRLTVT.

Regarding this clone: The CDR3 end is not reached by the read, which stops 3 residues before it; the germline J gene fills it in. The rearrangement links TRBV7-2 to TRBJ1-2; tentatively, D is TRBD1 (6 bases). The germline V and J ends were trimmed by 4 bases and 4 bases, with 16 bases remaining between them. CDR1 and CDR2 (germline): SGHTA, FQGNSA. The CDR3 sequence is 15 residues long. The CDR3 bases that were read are TGTGCCAGCAGCTCCGGACAGATGAGTTTCTATGGC. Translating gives CASSSGQMSFYG. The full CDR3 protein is CASSSGQMSFYGYTF.

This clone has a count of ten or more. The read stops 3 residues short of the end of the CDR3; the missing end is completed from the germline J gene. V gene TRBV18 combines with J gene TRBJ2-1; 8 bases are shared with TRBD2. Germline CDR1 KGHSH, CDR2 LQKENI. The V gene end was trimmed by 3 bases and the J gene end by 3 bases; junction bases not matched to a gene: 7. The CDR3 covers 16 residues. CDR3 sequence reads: CASSPPSGPGYNEQFF. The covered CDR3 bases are TGTGCCAGCTCACCTCCTAGCGGGCCCGGCTACAATGAG.

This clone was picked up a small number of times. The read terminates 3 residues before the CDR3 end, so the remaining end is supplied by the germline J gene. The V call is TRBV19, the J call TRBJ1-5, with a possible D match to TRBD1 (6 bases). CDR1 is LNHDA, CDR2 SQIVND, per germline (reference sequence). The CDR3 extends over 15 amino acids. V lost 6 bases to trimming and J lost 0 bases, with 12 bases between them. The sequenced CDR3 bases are TGTGCCAGTAGGGAGACAGGCTATAGCAATCAGCCC. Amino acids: CASRETGYSNQP. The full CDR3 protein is CASRETGYSNQPQHF.

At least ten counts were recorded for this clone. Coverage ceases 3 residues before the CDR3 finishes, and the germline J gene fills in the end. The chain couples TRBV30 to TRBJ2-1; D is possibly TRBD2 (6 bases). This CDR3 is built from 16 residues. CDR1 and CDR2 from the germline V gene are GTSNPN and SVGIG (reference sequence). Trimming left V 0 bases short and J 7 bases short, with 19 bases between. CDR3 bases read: TGTGCCTGGAGTGTACGAGGCGGGATCATCGGAAATGAG. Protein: CAWSVRGGIIGNE. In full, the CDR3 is CAWSVRGGIIGNEQFF.

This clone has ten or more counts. The CDR3 DNA, read in part, is TGCAGTGCTCCTAGACAGGGGACGGCAAAG. Translating it yields CSAPRQGTAK. The CDR3 as a whole reads CSAPRQGTAKLFF. V usage is TRBV20-1 and J usage is TRBJ2-2; 8 bases map to TRBD1. The read halts 3 residues ahead of the CDR3 end, with the missing end drawn from the germline J gene. The CDR3 is 13 amino acids. Germline lookup yields CDR1 DFQATT and CDR2 SNEGSKA (reference sequence).

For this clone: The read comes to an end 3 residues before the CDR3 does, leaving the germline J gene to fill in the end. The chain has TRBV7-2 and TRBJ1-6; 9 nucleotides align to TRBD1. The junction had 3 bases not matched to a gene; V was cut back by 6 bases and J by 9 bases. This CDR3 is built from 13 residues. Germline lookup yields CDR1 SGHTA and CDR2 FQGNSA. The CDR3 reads CASRDRGLSPLHF. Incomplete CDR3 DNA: TGTGCCAGCAGGGACAGGGGCCTTTCACCC. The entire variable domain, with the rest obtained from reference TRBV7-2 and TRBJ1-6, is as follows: GAGVSQSPSNKVTEKGKDVELRCDPISGHTALYWYRQSLGQGLEFLIYFQGNSAPDKSGLPSDRFSAERTGGSVSTLTIQRTQQEDSAVYLCASRDRGLSPLHFGNGTRLTVT.

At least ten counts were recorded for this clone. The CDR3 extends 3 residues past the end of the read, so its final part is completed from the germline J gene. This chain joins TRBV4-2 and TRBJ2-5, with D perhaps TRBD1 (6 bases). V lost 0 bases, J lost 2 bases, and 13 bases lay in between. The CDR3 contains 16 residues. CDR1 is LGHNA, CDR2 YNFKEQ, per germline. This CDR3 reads CASSQEGGQQQETQYF. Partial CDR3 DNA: TGTGCCAGCAGCCAAGAAGGCGGACAGCAGCAAGAGACC.

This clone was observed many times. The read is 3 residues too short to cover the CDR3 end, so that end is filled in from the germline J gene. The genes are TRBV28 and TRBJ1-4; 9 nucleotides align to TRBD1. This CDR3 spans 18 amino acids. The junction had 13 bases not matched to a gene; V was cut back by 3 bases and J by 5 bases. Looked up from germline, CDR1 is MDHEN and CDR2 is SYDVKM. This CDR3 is CASSFYRGRQGFNEKLFF. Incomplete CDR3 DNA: TGTGCCAGCAGTTTTTACAGGGGGCGGCAGGGTTTCAATGAAAAA.